The 4 T cell receptor beta chains below come from one sample, sequenced in a study of T cells after yellow fever vaccination. TCRdb reprocessed the 5' RACE reads with MiXCR, giving one entry per CDR3 protein. The sample carries some 350,000 distinct CDR3 sequences, around 3.9% recorded once. The sequencing used PBMCs, collected 5 days after the yellow fever booster vaccination. The receptors come from a man aged 18 to 35 who received the YFV17D yellow fever vaccine.

The table lists this clonotype with many counts. The chain links TRBV7-2 to TRBJ2-1; 9 nucleotides line up with TRBD2. Germline V gives CDR1 SGHTA, CDR2 FQGNSA. The CDR3 contains 15 residues. V shed 3 bases, J shed 2 bases, and the junction held 2 bases outside the gene matches. The CDR3 bases are TGTGCCAGCAGCTTTTGGACTAGCGCCTACAATGAGCAGTTCTTC. Translated, it gives CASSFWTSAYNEQFF.

V usage is TRBV7-9 and J usage is TRBJ2-7; 13 nucleotides match TRBD2. The junction had 6 bases not matched to a gene; V was cut back by 8 bases and J by 2 bases. Germline V gene sequence: CDR1 SEHNR, CDR2 FQNEAQ (reference sequence). CDR3 length: 15 residues. The CDR3 spells CASLLAGGRAYEQYV. The CDR3 nucleotides read TGTGCCAGCCTACTAGCGGGGGGGAGGGCCTACGAGCAGTACGTC.

This clonotype appeared many times. The chain combines TRBV7-9 with TRBJ1-1, with D uncertain. Germline-derived CDR1 and CDR2 are SEHNR and FQNEAQ (reference sequence). Between the trimmed V and J ends, which lost 1 base and 6 bases, there was a span of 9 bases. This CDR3 comprises 13 residues. The DNA for the CDR3 is TGTGCCAGCAGCTTAGGACCACAGTCTGAAGCTTTCTTT. This codes for CASSLGPQSEAFF.

This clonotype was recorded a few times. J is TRBJ1-1 and V is TRBV18, with D unclear. The V end lost 1 base, the J end lost 1 base, and 4 bases lay between the germline ends. The CDR3 has 13 residues. CDR1 KGHSH and CDR2 LQKENI come from the germline V gene. The chain's CDR3 is CASSPLANTEAFF. The CDR3 coding sequence is TGTGCCAGCTCACCACTTGCGAACACTGAAGCTTTCTTT.